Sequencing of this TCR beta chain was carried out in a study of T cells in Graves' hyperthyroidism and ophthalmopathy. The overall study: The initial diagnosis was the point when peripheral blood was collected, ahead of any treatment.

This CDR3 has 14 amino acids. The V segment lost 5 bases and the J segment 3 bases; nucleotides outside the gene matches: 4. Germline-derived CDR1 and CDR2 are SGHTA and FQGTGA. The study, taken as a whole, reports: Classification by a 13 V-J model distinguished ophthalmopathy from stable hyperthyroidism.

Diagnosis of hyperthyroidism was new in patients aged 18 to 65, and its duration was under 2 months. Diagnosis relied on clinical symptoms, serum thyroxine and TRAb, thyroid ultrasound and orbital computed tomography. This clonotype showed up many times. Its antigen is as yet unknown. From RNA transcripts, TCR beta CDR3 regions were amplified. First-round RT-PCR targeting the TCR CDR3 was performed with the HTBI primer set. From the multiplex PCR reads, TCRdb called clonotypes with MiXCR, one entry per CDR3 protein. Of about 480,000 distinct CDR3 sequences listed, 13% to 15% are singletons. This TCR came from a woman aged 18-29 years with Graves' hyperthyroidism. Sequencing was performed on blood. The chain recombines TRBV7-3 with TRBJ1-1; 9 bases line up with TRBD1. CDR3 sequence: CASSTGQGHTEAFF. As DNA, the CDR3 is TGTGCCAGCAGCACCGGACAGGGGCACACTGAAGCTTTCTTT.